What follows are 14 T cell receptor beta chains derived from one specimen sequenced in a study of tissue T cells after allogeneic stem cell transplantation. Profiling relied on immunoSEQ multiplex PCR, and the TCRdb table lists in-frame clones only, not all of them. In the table there are roughly 50,000 clones, 73% of which are singletons. The source material was sorted cells pooled from one or two spleens. The receptors were sampled from a pool of C57BL/6 mice in good health.

As regards this clone: Gene names are the mouse ones. The read stops 1 residue short of the end of the CDR3; the missing end is completed from the germline J gene. V and J are TRBV31 and TRBJ1-1, with D hard to call. The CDR3 totals 14 residues. Germline values: CDR1 GKSSPN, CDR2 SITVG. V lost 0 bases, J lost 4 bases, and 12 bases lay in between. CDR3 bases read: TGTGCCTGGAGTCTAGATCAGGCCCGCACAGAAGTCTTC. Translation: CAWSLDQARTEVF. The entire CDR3 reads CAWSLDQARTEVFF.

On this clone itself: Mouse names are used for the genes. The read stops 1 residue short of the end of the CDR3; the missing end is completed from the germline J gene. This sample includes further DNA sequences coding for the same CDR3. V and J are TRBV26 and TRBJ1-1; possibly TRBD1 for D (5 bases). CDR1 is KGHPV, CDR2 FQNQEV, per germline (reference sequence). CDR3 length equals 13 residues. V was shortened by 6 bases and J by 1 base, with 9 bases between the two germline ends. CDR3 DNA (partial): TGTGCCAGCAGCCCCGGACAAAACACAGAAGTCTTC. It encodes CASSPGQNTEVF. The full CDR3 sequence reads CASSPGQNTEVFF.

With respect to this clone: The gene symbols are mouse symbols. The read halts 1 residue ahead of the CDR3 end, with the missing end drawn from the germline J gene. The chain is built from TRBV3 and TRBJ1-2, with no clear D. Trimming pared 2 bases from V and 0 bases from J, leaving 7 bases between. Germline assignment: CDR1 SNHLY and CDR2 FYNGKV (reference sequence). This CDR3 has 14 amino acids. The CDR3 sequence: CASSLQAANSDYTF. Partial CDR3 DNA: TGTGCCAGCAGCTTACAGGCAGCAAACTCCGACTACACC.

Worth noting for this clone: Gene names follow the mouse nomenclature. The DNA read from the CDR3 is TGTGCCAGCAGTCTGTGGGGACAGGTTAACACAGAAGTCTTC. Its protein is CASSLWGQVNTEVF. The entire CDR3 protein reads CASSLWGQVNTEVFF. The chain couples TRBV26 to TRBJ1-1; 8 positions agree with TRBD1. The CDR3 goes on 1 residue after the read ends, and that part is filled in from the germline J gene. Germline V gene lookup returns CDR1 KGHPV and CDR2 FQNQEV (reference sequence). CDR3 length: 15 residues. J lost 2 bases, V lost 1 base, and 3 bases had no gene match. Using reference TRBV26 and TRBJ1-1 for the parts outside the CDR3, the full variable domain is NSKVIQTPRYLVKGQGQKAKMRCIPEKGHPVVFWYQQNKNNEFKFLINFQNQEVLQQIDMTEKRFSAECPSNSPCSLEIQSSEAGDSALYLCASSLWGQVNTEVFFGKGTRLTVV.

A word on this clone: Gene names refer to mouse genes. Read coverage stops 1 residue before the CDR3 terminus; the germline J gene supplies the remainder. The V and J genes are TRBV23 and TRBJ1-2; the DNA was not compared with TRBD1, the D call given in the table. The CDR3 runs to 15 residues. CDR1 is KGHTA and CDR2 is FQNQQP in the germline V gene. The CDR3 here is CSSSQSRGRDSDYTF. CDR3 bases read: TGCTCCAGCAGTCAATCGAGGGGGCGCGACTCCGACTACACC.

Notes on this clone: Germline and genes: mouse. The read finishes 1 residue shy of the CDR3 end, and the germline J gene is used to complete it. This specimen includes other DNA sequences encoding the same CDR3. The chain couples TRBV13-2 to TRBJ2-1, with TRBD2 matching over 7 bases. The CDR3 length is 14 residues. CDR1 and CDR2 from the germline V gene are NNHNN and SYGAGS (reference sequence). After removal of 2 bases from V and 4 bases from J, the junction contained 3 bases not matched to a gene. CDR3 sequence reads: CASGEGGGYAEQFF. Incomplete CDR3 DNA: TGTGCCAGCGGTGAGGGGGGGGGTTATGCTGAGCAGTTC.

Comment on this clone: The gene symbols are mouse symbols. The CDR3 end falls 1 residue outside the read, so it is completed with the germline J gene. This chain uses TRBV13-2 with TRBJ1-2; no reliable D call. V lost 5 bases to trimming and J lost 0 bases, with 5 bases between them. This CDR3 contains 12 residues. CDR1 NNHNN and CDR2 SYGAGS come from the germline V gene (reference sequence). The CDR3 here is CASGRANSDYTF. Incomplete CDR3 DNA: TGTGCCAGCGGGAGGGCAAACTCCGACTACACC.

As concerns this clone: Mouse gene names and germline throughout. Coverage ceases 1 residue before the CDR3 finishes, and the germline J gene fills in the end. The chain links TRBV1 to TRBJ1-3; D is perhaps TRBD1 (6 bases). This CDR3 comprises 14 residues. Trimming took 5 bases from V and 0 from J, leaving 8 bases between them. Germline assignment: CDR1 NSQYPW and CDR2 LRSPGD (reference sequence). CDR3 sequence reads: CTCSTGYSGNTLYF. Incomplete CDR3 DNA: TGCACCTGCAGTACAGGGTATTCTGGAAATACGCTCTAT.

Note on this clone: Genes and germline are mouse. The sequenced fragment ends 1 residue before the CDR3 boundary, so the rest is inferred from the germline J gene. This chain links TRBV19 with TRBJ2-7; 10 bases are shared with TRBD1. CDR3 size: 15 residues. Germline values: CDR1 FNHDT, CDR2 SITEND (reference sequence). V gave up 3 bases and J gave up 6 bases; unmatched junction bases: 9. The CDR3 sequence is CASSTGTGDPSEQYF. The sequenced part of the CDR3 DNA is TGTGCCAGCAGTACCGGGACAGGGGATCCAAGTGAACAGTAC.

This clone appeared a few times. Gene names are the mouse ones. The read stops 1 residue short of the end of the CDR3; the missing end is completed from the germline J gene. V and J are TRBV15 and TRBJ2-7, with D unclear. Trimming took off 7 bases at V and 4 bases at J, with 8 bases between the two ends. CDR1 and CDR2 from the germline V gene are SGHND and FRSKSL. The CDR3 loop spans 11 amino acids. CDR3 DNA, as far as it was read: TGTGCCAGCAAGAACACTTATGAACAGTAC. It translates to CASKNTYEQY. The whole CDR3 protein is CASKNTYEQYF.

A word on this clone: The gene symbols are mouse symbols. The CDR3 end lies 1 residue beyond the end of the read and is filled in from the germline J gene. V and J are TRBV29 and TRBJ2-3, with D maybe TRBD1 (5 bases). Germline-derived CDR1 and CDR2 are MSHET and SYDVDS. There are 13 residues in the CDR3. Deletions cut 8 bases from V and 0 bases from J, with 9 bases between. The CDR3 DNA, read in part, is TGTGCTAGCGATCAGGGAAGTGCAGAAACGCTGTAT. It is translated as CASDQGSAETLY. Given in full, the CDR3 is CASDQGSAETLYF.

Turning to this clone: Gene names and germline refer to mouse. The read finishes 1 residue shy of the CDR3 end, and the germline J gene is used to complete it. The rearrangement joins TRBV3 to TRBJ1-4; perhaps TRBD1 as D (5 bases). Trimming removed 2 bases at V and 0 bases at J, with 7 bases between. Germline lookup yields CDR1 SNHLY and CDR2 FYNGKV (reference sequence). CDR3 length equals 15 residues. The CDR3 region is CASSLQGFSNERLFF. Partial CDR3 DNA: TGTGCCAGCAGCTTACAGGGTTTTTCCAACGAAAGATTATTT.

For this clone: All gene names here are mouse names. Read sequence stops 1 residue before the CDR3 end, and the germline J gene provides the missing end. The chain carries TRBV16 and TRBJ1-4; D gene uncertain. The CDR3 is 13 residues long. V lost 0 bases, J lost 8 bases, and 7 bases lay in between. Per germline, CDR1 SGHSA and CDR2 FRNQAP. The covered CDR3 bases are TGTGCAAGCAGCTTAGATCTTCAGGAAAGATTATTT. The encoded protein is CASSLDLQERLF. In full, the CDR3 reads CASSLDLQERLFF.

With respect to this clone: Gene names denote mouse genes. The read ends 1 residue shy of where the CDR3 ends; the end is completed using the germline J gene. The rearrangement uses TRBV12-2 and TRBJ2-1; 7 positions agree with TRBD1. Germline V gives CDR1 SGHLS, CDR2 HYDKME. The CDR3 runs 15 residues. Losses at the gene ends were 4 bases for V and 1 base for J; bases not matched to a gene: 6. CDR3 protein: CASSPRDRNYAEQFF. The CDR3 bases that were read are TGTGCCAGCTCCCCCCGGGACAGAAACTATGCTGAGCAGTTC.